A selection of T cell receptor beta chains follows, all from one sample in a study of blood T cell repertoires in COVID-19. Sequenced by immunoSEQ multiplex PCR; TCRdb stores in-frame clones only, minus some. The sample gives around 310,000 clones, 89% of which show up once; roughly a tenth is in the top ten. The sample comprised PBMCs or T cells enriched from blood (not recorded which). These TCRs come from a woman aged 25 to 45 who had recovered from COVID-19. The CDR3 runs from the conserved cysteine through the conserved F or W. A D gene is named only where the DNA matches it firmly.

d_gene	v_gene	j_gene	CDR3aa
TRBD1	TRBV6-5	TRBJ2-2	CASGTGLDTGELFF
NA	TRBV10-3	TRBJ1-6	CAISDSSVVESSYNSPLHF
NA	TRBV19	TRBJ1-5	CASSPPNQGQPQHF
NA	TRBV7-3	TRBJ2-1	CASSPQRPPHYNEQFF
TRBD2	TRBV10-3	TRBJ2-5	CAISGERGRAAKKETQYF
TRBD2	TRBV29-1	TRBJ2-7	CSVSGTSGSSHEQYF
NA	TRBV18	TRBJ1-1	CASSPQGVNTEAFF
TRBD1	TRBV27	TRBJ1-2	CASSYRTGENGYTF
NA	TRBV7-2	TRBJ1-1	CARGGRGNTEAFF
TRBD2	TRBV6-5	TRBJ2-1	CASSYRSGRHNEQFF
NA	TRBV19	TRBJ1-2	CASLPGYTNYGYTF
NA	TRBV19	TRBJ1-4	CASSILGYGGNEKLFF
TRBD1	TRBV27	TRBJ2-1	CASRNMGTGRGNEQFF
NA	TRBV9	TRBJ2-7	CASSIDRSYEQYF
TRBD2	TRBV10-3	TRBJ2-5	CAISESFSGRGETQYF
NA	TRBV2	TRBJ1-4	CASSEIMYEKLFF
TRBD2	TRBV11-3	TRBJ2-2	CASSLGLAGGSDTGELFF
TRBD1	TRBV19	TRBJ1-2	CASSMTGGIYGYTF
TRBD2	TRBV30	TRBJ2-1	CALRLAGGLLNEQFF
NA	TRBV6-5	TRBJ2-1	CASSYLDTYNEQFF
TRBD1	TRBV27	TRBJ1-2	CASSWGQGGYGYTF
NA	TRBV11-2	TRBJ2-7	CASSLGGLPYEQYF
NA	TRBV10-3	TRBJ1-5	CAISSGYTNQPQHF
NA	TRBV7-3	TRBJ2-1	CASSLSLSSYNEQFF
TRBD2	TRBV19	TRBJ2-3	CASRNSGSGTDTQYF
TRBD1	TRBV2	TRBJ2-7	CASSEAQRGHEQYF
TRBD1	TRBV7-9	TRBJ1-1	CASSPGQGEDTEAFF
TRBD2	TRBV19	TRBJ2-5	CASSIGSGIETQYF
TRBD1	TRBV5-4	TRBJ2-7	CASSSQGVHSYEQYF
NA	TRBV29-1	TRBJ2-3	CSVEGGAGLGTDTQYF
NA	TRBV15	TRBJ1-4	CATSMFKKLFF
NA	TRBV7-3	TRBJ2-1	CASSFLGGAYEQFF
TRBD2	TRBV3-1/TRBV3-2	TRBJ2-3	CASSQDLAGGTQYF
NA	TRBV28	TRBJ2-6	CAITGSSGANVLTF
TRBD1	TRBV11-2	TRBJ1-6	CASSWDRVSPLHF
TRBD1	TRBV10-3	TRBJ1-5	CAISDGQGGTQPQHF
NA	TRBV4-3	TRBJ1-1	CASSQEMGTVNTEAFF
TRBD2	TRBV6-2/TRBV6-3	TRBJ2-1	CASSRGPGTTMGNEQFF
TRBD2	TRBV29-1	TRBJ2-1	CSVEGWSSGRVDEQFF
TRBD1	TRBV5-6	TRBJ1-3	CASTRRTGFGNTIYF
TRBD2	TRBV29-1	TRBJ2-1	CSVESRDYYNEQFF
NA	TRBV7-2	TRBJ1-6	CASSYRGWSPINSPLHF
TRBD1	TRBV27	TRBJ2-5	CASSLIRDSRQETQYF
TRBD2	TRBV10-3	TRBJ2-7	CAISEQREYEQYF
NA	TRBV28	TRBJ1-1	CASIFRVSVNTEAFF